Listed here are 15 T cell receptor beta chains from one sample, sequenced in a study of identical twins. TCRdb processed the 5' RACE reads anew with MiXCR; each CDR3 protein has one entry. The sample has approximately 630,000 distinct CDR3 sequences, just over 7% seen once. The same data also contributed to another study, on yellow fever vaccine responses in identical twins.

Sequencing was carried out using PBMCs. The source of these receptors is a young woman in good health.

In this sample, this clonotype turned up many times. The rearrangement links TRBV5-5 to TRBJ1-5; perhaps TRBD1 as D (5 bases). The CDR3 is made up of 17 amino acids. Trimming took off 2 bases at V and 4 bases at J, with 19 bases between the two ends. Germline CDR1 reads SGHKS; CDR2 reads YYEKEE (reference sequence). Here the CDR3 DNA reads TGTGCCAGCAGCTTAAAGGGCTGGGACGGAAAAAATCAGCCCCAGCATTTT. This encodes CASSLKGWDGKNQPQHF. The whole variable domain, filled in from reference TRBV5-5 and TRBJ1-5, reads DAGVTQSPTHLIKTRGQQVTLRCSPISGHKSVSWYQQVLGQGPQFIFQYYEKEERGRGNFPDRFSARQFPNYSSELNVNALLLGDSALYLCASSLKGWDGKNQPQHFGDGTRLSIL.

This clonotype was observed at least ten times. The rearrangement links TRBV7-8 to TRBJ2-2; 7 positions agree with TRBD2. The CDR3 has 14 amino acids. The junction had 4 bases not matched to a gene; V was cut back by 5 bases and J by 4 bases. Germline CDR1 and CDR2: SGHVS and FQNEAQ. CDR3 DNA: TGTGCCAGCAGCGGAGGGACTATCACCGGGGAGCTGTTTTTT. Its protein is CASSGGTITGELFF.

V and J are TRBV29-1 and TRBJ2-7; no definite D call. V was clipped by 4 bases and J by 2 bases, with 15 bases between them. The length of the CDR3 is 14 residues. The V gene's germline CDR1 is SQVTM and CDR2 ANQGSEA. In DNA form, the CDR3 reads TGCAGCGTTGGAGATGGTAGCTTTACCTACGAGCAGTACTTC. It yields the protein CSVGDGSFTYEQYF.

The CDR3 reads CSAWDRGSNQPQHF. For the CDR3, the DNA is TGCAGTGCCTGGGACAGGGGGTCTAATCAGCCCCAGCATTTT. This chain uses TRBV20-1 with TRBJ1-5, with TRBD1 matching 11 bases. CDR3 length equals 14 residues. Germline CDR1 and CDR2: DFQATT and SNEGSKA (reference sequence). V was clipped by 6 bases and J by 4 bases; unmatched bases: 5.

The chain has TRBV18 and TRBJ1-4; 7 nucleotides line up with TRBD1. CDR3 length: 13 amino acids. Germline V gene sequence: CDR1 KGHSH, CDR2 LQKENI. After removal of 3 bases from V and 7 bases from J, the junction contained 2 bases not matched to a gene. The CDR3 is CASSPTGSEKLFF. In DNA, the CDR3 is TGTGCCAGCTCACCGACAGGGAGTGAAAAACTGTTTTTT.

The chain links TRBV7-2 to TRBJ2-7, with 11 bases matching TRBD1. The V gene end was trimmed by 3 bases and the J gene end by 1 base; junction bases not matched to a gene: 2. The CDR3 covers 15 residues. Looked up from germline, CDR1 is SGHTA and CDR2 is FQGNSA. The CDR3 sequence is CASSLGTGGSYEQYV. In DNA form, the CDR3 reads TGTGCCAGCAGCTTGGGGACAGGGGGATCCTACGAGCAGTACGTC.

This clonotype was counted at least ten times. The rearrangement uses TRBV12-3 or TRBV12-4 and TRBJ2-5; possible D gene TRBD2, 6 bases. This CDR3 has 14 amino acids. V was shortened by 1 base and J by 4 bases, with 10 bases between the two germline ends. The CDR3 DNA sequence: TGTGCCAGCAGTTTAGGTCTAGCGCTAGAGACCCAGTACTTC. Translated: CASSLGLALETQYF.

The chain links TRBV12-3 or TRBV12-4 to TRBJ1-3, with D perhaps TRBD1 (5 bases). The CDR3 is 14 residues long. V was pared by 3 bases and J by 6 bases, with 12 bases between. The CDR3 DNA sequence: TGTGCCAGCAGTTTGGCGGGGCTCGAAAACACCATATATTTT. This encodes CASSLAGLENTIYF.

The chain has TRBV29-1 and TRBJ2-4; D may correspond to TRBD1 or TRBD2 (7 bases each). Germline loops: CDR1 SQVTM, CDR2 ANQGSEA. Between the trimmed V and J ends, which lost 2 bases and 2 bases, there was a span of 19 bases. The CDR3 has 17 amino acids. Written as DNA, the CDR3 is TGCAGCGTTGAATCTGGGTACAGGGGAGGGACCAAAAACATTCAGTACTTC. This gives the protein CSVESGYRGGTKNIQYF. The full variable domain, with the rest looked up from reference TRBV29-1 and TRBJ2-4, is SAVISQKPSRDICQRGTSLTIQCQVDSQVTMMFWYRQQPGQSLTLIATANQGSEATYESGFVIDKFPISRPNLTFSTLTVSNMSPEDSSIYLCSVESGYRGGTKNIQYFGAGTRLSVL.

This clonotype was seen many times. V usage is TRBV12-3 or TRBV12-4 and J usage is TRBJ2-2; TRBD2 matches at 7 bases. The CDR3 length is 16 residues. The V and J ends lost 3 bases and 0 bases, in that order; junction bases with no gene match: 4. CDR3 in amino acids: CASSFLAAPNTGELFF. In DNA, the CDR3 is TGTGCCAGCAGTTTCCTAGCGGCCCCGAACACCGGGGAGCTGTTTTTT.

The chain joins TRBV7-9 to TRBJ1-1; TRBD1 matches 7 bases. The germline V gene has CDR1 SEHNR and CDR2 FQNEAQ (reference sequence). The CDR3 runs to 11 residues. V shed 8 bases, J shed 11 bases, and the junction held 8 bases outside the gene matches. CDR3 coding DNA: TGTGCCAGCTCACAGACAGGGCGGGCTTTCTTT. Encoded protein: CASSQTGRAFF. Filled out from reference TRBV7-9 and TRBJ1-1, the complete variable domain reads DTGVSQNPRHKITKRGQNVTFRCDPISEHNRLYWYRQTLGQGPEFLTYFQNEAQLEKSRLLSDRFSAERPKGSFSTLEIQRTEQGDSAMYLCASSQTGRAFFGQGTRLTVV.

This clonotype came up many times. This chain uses TRBV25-1 with TRBJ2-1; possible D gene TRBD2, 5 bases. This CDR3 has 14 residues. Germline V gene sequence: CDR1 MGHDK, CDR2 SYGVNS. The V and J ends lost 5 bases and 5 bases respectively, with 13 bases between them. This CDR3 is CASSRAEVNNEQFF. The DNA for the CDR3 is TGTGCCAGCAGTAGAGCGGAGGTAAACAATGAGCAGTTCTTC.

This clonotype was counted at least ten times. V is TRBV5-6 and J is TRBJ2-3; D gene unclear. The germline CDR1 and CDR2 sequences are SGHDT and YYEEEE. The V gene lost 6 bases and the J gene lost 5 bases, with 19 bases spanning the gap. This CDR3 has 15 amino acids. In DNA, the CDR3 is TGTGCCAGCACCGCTTTCGGCGTTCTGGTAGATACGCAGTATTTT. Its translation: CASTAFGVLVDTQYF.

The V gene is TRBV28, the J gene TRBJ1-2; D perhaps matches TRBD1 (6 bases). Germline CDR1 reads MDHEN; CDR2 reads SYDVKM. V lost 10 bases, J lost 0 bases, and 30 bases lay in between. The CDR3 is 19 amino acids. CDR3 bases: TGTGCCACCTACAGGGAAGTGGCTATCGGAGGGGTTGCTAACTATGGCTACACCTTC. It yields the protein CATYREVAIGGVANYGYTF.

This clonotype was counted many times. The gene calls are TRBV6-1 and TRBJ2-1; TRBD1 matches at 8 bases. Germline V gives CDR1 MNHNS, CDR2 SASEGT. The CDR3 extends over 15 amino acids. V lost 6 bases, J lost 1 base, and 5 bases stayed unmatched. CDR3 residues: CASRKTGGSYNEQFF. Written as DNA, the CDR3 is TGTGCCAGCAGAAAAACAGGGGGATCCTACAATGAGCAGTTCTTC.